Below, 21 T cell receptor beta chains from the same sample are listed, as sequenced in a study of human T cells and chemical hapten exposure. Each CDR3 protein is one row after TCRdb ran MiXCR on the RACE reads. Of about 140,000 distinct CDR3 sequences in the sample, about 11% were seen once. Time point indicated: patch test 2, 6 weeks after DPC sensitization. The treatment was: therapeutic diphenylcyclopropenone sensitization with weekly scalp DPC. Sequences were derived from whole blood, sampled in connection with sensitization to the hapten diphenylcyclopropenone (DPC). Receptors were obtained from a woman in her forties or fifties with alopecia areata. Some clones in this sample may be carry-over from other donors' samples.

Ten or more counts support this clonotype. The chain has TRBV12-3 or TRBV12-4 and TRBJ2-7, with no clear D. The CDR3 contains 11 residues. V was shortened by 4 bases and J by 3 bases, with 4 bases between the two germline ends. CDR3 protein: CASSYNYEQYF. The CDR3 nucleotides read TGTGCCAGCAGTTATAACTACGAGCAGTACTTC.

The chain is built from TRBV3-1 and TRBJ2-5; D is possibly TRBD2 (5 bases). V lost 6 bases and J lost 2, with 10 bases in between. The CDR3 loop spans 13 amino acids. Germline CDR1 is LGHDT and CDR2 is YNNKEL (reference sequence). The CDR3 loop reads CASSPDLQETQYF. The DNA of the CDR3 is TGTGCCAGCAGTCCGGACTTACAAGAGACCCAGTACTTC.

The chain joins TRBV27 to TRBJ2-2; possible D gene TRBD2, 5 bases. This CDR3 comprises 16 residues. The V end lost 7 bases, the J end lost 2 bases, and 17 bases lay between the germline ends. Germline V gene sequence: CDR1 MNHEY, CDR2 SMNVEV (reference sequence). CDR3 loop: CASTSGQSGNTGELFF. Written as DNA, the CDR3 is TGTGCCAGCACATCGGGCCAGTCGGGAAACACCGGGGAGCTGTTTTTT.

The genes are TRBV20-1 and TRBJ2-4, with TRBD2 as a possible D gene (6 bases). The CDR3 extends over 15 amino acids. The V gene lost 0 bases and the J gene lost 5 bases, with 14 bases spanning the gap. Germline-derived CDR1 and CDR2 are DFQATT and SNEGSKA (reference sequence). In DNA, the CDR3 is TGCAGTGCTAGAGATCTCGCGGGGCTAGAAAACATTCAGTACTTC. It codes for CSARDLAGLENIQYF.

This clonotype was seen more than once but under ten times. The chain combines TRBV7-8 with TRBJ2-2; 12 bases align to TRBD2. Germline loops: CDR1 SGHVS, CDR2 FQNEAQ. This CDR3 is 17 amino acids long. Trimming removed 5 bases from V and 3 bases from J; junction bases left unmatched: 7. Here the CDR3 DNA reads TGTGCCAGCAGCGTGACTAGCGGGAGTTCGTACACCGGGGAGCTGTTTTTT. It codes for CASSVTSGSSYTGELFF.

At least ten counts were recorded for this clonotype. V usage is TRBV2 and J usage is TRBJ2-5, with a tentative D call TRBD1 (6 bases). V shed 6 bases and J shed 3 bases, with 11 bases lying between them. The CDR3 has 13 residues. Germline V gene data show CDR1 as SNHLY and CDR2 as FYNNEI. The CDR3, as DNA: TGTGCCAGCAGCTCGGACAGAAAAGAGACCCAGTACTTC. Translation gives CASSSDRKETQYF.

The rearrangement links TRBV7-3 to TRBJ2-2; perhaps TRBD1 as D (5 bases). The CDR3 runs 15 residues. The V and J ends lost 4 bases and 3 bases respectively, with 12 bases between them. Germline V gene lookup returns CDR1 SGHTA and CDR2 FQGTGA. The CDR3 DNA reads TGTGCCAGCAGCTACGGGCCCAGGGACACCGGGGAGCTGTTTTTT. It specifies CASSYGPRDTGELFF.

This clonotype has more than one count but fewer than ten. V and J are TRBV24-1 and TRBJ1-2; D not resolved. Trimming took off 4 bases at V and 1 base at J, with 9 bases between the two ends. Germline CDR1 and CDR2: KGHDR and SFDVKD. The CDR3 is 14 residues long. Here the CDR3 DNA reads TGTGCCACCAGTGAGGCACAGAGTAACTATGGCTACACCTTC. Its protein product is CATSEAQSNYGYTF.

This clonotype was observed at least ten times. This chain links TRBV5-1 with TRBJ2-2; the match to TRBD1 covers 8 bases. V lost 4 bases, J lost 3 bases, and 8 bases stayed unmatched. The germline V gene has CDR1 SGHRS and CDR2 YFSETQ. The CDR3 loop spans 16 amino acids. The CDR3 here is CASSPGQGVDTGELFF. The CDR3 DNA reads TGCGCCAGCAGCCCTGGACAGGGAGTGGACACCGGGGAGCTGTTTTTT.

The chain carries TRBV4-2 and TRBJ2-3; possibly TRBD1 or TRBD2 for D (6 bases each). This CDR3 region has 17 residues. CDR1 is LGHNA, CDR2 YNFKEQ, per germline. Trimming left V 3 bases short and J 1 base short, with 17 bases between. CDR3 DNA sequence: TGTGCCAGCAGCCAGGATAGGGGGGAGAGGGGCACAGATACGCAGTATTTT. Translating it yields CASSQDRGERGTDTQYF.

This clonotype has a handful of counts. The J gene is TRBJ1-5, the V gene TRBV18, with 9 positions matching TRBD1. Germline loops: CDR1 KGHSH, CDR2 LQKENI. This CDR3 comprises 16 residues. Losses at the gene ends were 2 bases for V and 2 bases for J; bases not matched to a gene: 4. In nucleotides, the CDR3 is TGTGCCAGCTCACCATCGGGACAGGGACGCAATCAGCCCCAGCATTTT. Residues: CASSPSGQGRNQPQHF.

This clonotype was recorded many times. The chain links TRBV11-3 to TRBJ2-3; TRBD2 matches 12 bases. Trimming at V came to 5 bases and at J to 9 bases, leaving 21 bases not matched to a gene. Germline values: CDR1 SGHNT, CDR2 YENEEA. CDR3 length equals 19 residues. CDR3 residues: CASSPGGWGLAGGPETQYF. In DNA form, the CDR3 reads TGTGCCAGCAGCCCAGGAGGATGGGGTCTAGCGGGAGGGCCGGAGACGCAGTATTTT.

This clonotype was recorded many times. The genes are TRBV19 and TRBJ1-5; D might be TRBD1 (5 bases). The CDR3 loop spans 16 amino acids. Trimming stripped 4 bases from V and 7 bases from J, with 20 bases between. Germline CDR1 reads LNHDA; CDR2 reads SQIVND (reference sequence). CDR3 bases: TGTGCCAGTAGTACCTTACGAAGAGGGGCCGGACAGCCCCAGCATTTT. This translates into CASSTLRRGAGQPQHF.

Ten or more counts support this clonotype. V gene TRBV6-5 combines with J gene TRBJ2-6; D is uncertain. Per germline, CDR1 MNHEY and CDR2 SVGAGI. V was pared by 4 bases and J by 4 bases, with 5 bases between. The CDR3 is 13 residues long. The CDR3 nucleotides are TGTGCCAGCAGTTCCTTAGGGGCCAACGTCCTGACTTTC. It translates to CASSSLGANVLTF.

This clonotype was counted between two and nine times. J is TRBJ1-5 and V is TRBV29-1; TRBD1 matches 7 bases. Trimming at V came to 4 bases and at J to 3 bases, leaving 9 bases not matched to a gene. Germline V gene sequence: CDR1 SQVTM, CDR2 ANQGSEA. CDR3 length: 15 amino acids. The CDR3 DNA is TGCAGCGTTGGGGAGGCAGGGGGACTCAATCAGCCCCAGCATTTT. It encodes CSVGEAGGLNQPQHF.

This clonotype was detected a few times. This rearrangement joins TRBV4-1 to TRBJ2-7; 7 bases match TRBD2. Trimming removed 0 bases from V and 2 bases from J; junction bases left unmatched: 4. CDR1 is MGHRA and CDR2 is YSYEKL in the germline V gene. The CDR3 length is 15 residues. CDR3 loop: CASSQDRGRAYEQYF. CDR3 coding DNA: TGCGCCAGCAGCCAAGATCGAGGGAGGGCCTACGAGCAGTACTTC.

This clonotype was seen repeatedly, ten times or more. The chain links TRBV6-1 to TRBJ1-5, with 9 nucleotides matching TRBD1. Germline trimming cut 1 base from V and 5 bases from J; bases unmatched to any gene: 3. Germline assignment: CDR1 MNHNS and CDR2 SASEGT. The CDR3 extends over 15 amino acids. The DNA of the CDR3 is TGTGCCAGCAGTGAAGGGGGACAGGGTCATCAGCCCCAGCATTTT. Translation: CASSEGGQGHQPQHF.

The chain joins TRBV10-2 to TRBJ1-2; D uncertain. CDR1 is WSHSY and CDR2 is SAAADI in the germline V gene. This CDR3 region has 12 residues. Trimming shortened V by 8 bases and J by 1 base, and 8 bases separated the two germline ends. The CDR3 region has the DNA TGCGCCAGCGGAGGGATTAACTATGGCTACACCTTC. Its translation: CASGGINYGYTF.

This clonotype has only a few counts. The rearrangement links TRBV10-1 to TRBJ2-3, with 8 bases aligning to TRBD2. Germline CDR1 is WNHNN and CDR2 is SYGVQD (reference sequence). Trimming at V came to 0 bases and at J to 3 bases, leaving 2 bases not matched to a gene. The CDR3 spans 15 residues. CDR3 sequence: CASSESSGRTDTQYF. CDR3 nucleotides: TGCGCCAGCAGTGAGTCGAGCGGGAGAACAGATACGCAGTATTTT.

This clonotype has at least ten counts. The rearrangement joins TRBV6-1 to TRBJ2-7; 8 bases agree with TRBD1. J lost 2 bases, V lost 8 bases, and 8 bases had no gene match. The germline V gene has CDR1 MNHNS and CDR2 SASEGT. This CDR3 is 14 amino acids long. CDR3 nucleotides: TGTGCCAGCGGGTGGGACAGGTCAGCCTACGAGCAGTACTTC. This codes for CASGWDRSAYEQYF.

In this sample, this clonotype turned up many times. This sequence joins TRBV20-1 and TRBJ1-5; D remains unclear. This CDR3 contains 15 residues. Per germline, CDR1 DFQATT and CDR2 SNEGSKA (reference sequence). The V gene lost 0 bases and the J gene lost 0 bases, with 9 bases spanning the gap. CDR3 bases: TGCAGTGCTAGAGAGTTGCGGACTAGCAATCAGCCCCAGCATTTT. Protein sequence: CSARELRTSNQPQHF.